This T cell receptor (beta chain) was observed in a study of T cell responses to AZD1222 COVID-19 vaccine. Using immunoSEQ multiplex PCR, the repertoire was profiled, and TCRdb retains in-frame clones only, with some absent. The sample lists about 89,000 clones; under 95% were seen once. This CDR3 has 13 residues. V was shortened by 0 bases and J by 3 bases, with 5 bases between the two germline ends. In germline, CDR1 is MNHEY, CDR2 SVGAGI. On this clone itself: The antigen is not known.

Findings of the study overall: Of the AZD1222 recipients, only 5 or 6 were seropositive at baseline. Regions 160-218 and 743-854 held dominance among vaccine-associated CD4 TCRs, which spanned spike. Spike-specific TCR breadth and depth grew following two AZD1222 doses. It should be noted that donors were predominantly white British and more often female, and clonal diversity was possibly underestimated.

Material: peripheral blood, obtained on day 0 of MenACWY control vaccination. The sequence was obtained from an adult in good health. The V and J genes are TRBV6-5 and TRBJ1-1; D remains ambiguous. In nucleotides, the CDR3 is TGTGCCAGCAGTTACTCCCGGGACACTGAAGCTTTCTTT. The encoded protein is CASSYSRDTEAFF.